This paragraph reports one T cell receptor beta chain. The antigen is undetermined. The protocol was immunoSEQ multiplex PCR, while the TCRdb copy is restricted to in-frame clones and leaves out a portion. This table holds more than 30,000 clones, roughly 94% found once. Specified time point: new active TB diagnosis, blood taken before or within 7 days of starting treatment. The sample is drawn from a study of T cells in tuberculosis. The CDR3 totals 14 residues. Germline-derived CDR1 and CDR2 are GTSNPN and SVGIG (reference sequence). V shed 1 base and J shed 9 bases, with 13 bases lying between them. Findings of the study overall: The TCR-beta difference was not significant; alpha differences partly reflected length. Selection depended on which cryopreserved specimens were available. Classification accuracy was 85% to 90% (AUROC approximately 0.89) with the GMM-specific repertoire.

Material: PBMCs, obtained at tuberculosis diagnosis. This clonotype was sampled from an adult with tuberculosis. This sequence joins TRBV30 and TRBJ1-6, with a weak D call TRBD1 (5 bases). Written as DNA, the CDR3 is TGTGCCTGGAGTGGACAGCCCGAAAGTTCACCCCTCCACTTT. This sequence encodes CAWSGQPESSPLHF.